This record looks at one TCR beta chain sequence and its context. Its antigen is currently unknown. The study ran its PCR with 60 Vbeta and 13 Jbeta primers. Data came from immunoSEQ multiplex PCR; TCRdb stores just in-frame clones and leaves some out. Of 150,000 to 200,000 clones listed, approximately 76% are singletons. This entry comes from a study of cytomegalovirus exposure and HLA in healthy donors. Whole-study findings and limits: Most TCR beta V segments were productive about 87% or about 30% of the time in an earlier analysis. Roughly uniform sequencing depth across donors was assumed, possibly incorrectly.

Germline CDR1 and CDR2: SGDLS and YYNGEE. The V segment lost 0 bases and the J segment 3 bases; nucleotides outside the gene matches: 8. The CDR3 covers 16 residues. The J gene is TRBJ2-7, the V gene TRBV9, with 8 bases that match TRBD1. The source material was PBMCs. The TCR was taken from a female donor in good health and CMV-seronegative. CDR3 in amino acids: CASSVGYRDRSYEQYF. The CDR3 region has the DNA TGTGCCAGCAGCGTAGGGTACCGGGACAGGAGCTACGAGCAGTACTTC.